Each of the 18 T cell receptor beta chains below was sequenced from the same sample in a study of blood T cells in healthy people across ages. For the second PCR, which ran for about 7 to 12 cycles, a sample-barcoded 5' primer and a J-beta primer mix were used. TCRdb ran MiXCR on the 5' RACE reads and lists one entry per CDR3 protein. The profile covers about 680,000 distinct CDR3 sequences, with 49% appearing a single time and under 35% taken by the ten largest. The sequenced sample was blood. These TCRs come from a woman aged 60-75 years in good health.

The V and J genes are TRBV7-6 and TRBJ1-6; D is ambiguous. The CDR3 loop spans 14 amino acids. Germline assignment: CDR1 SGHVS and CDR2 FNYEAQ. The V end was cut by 1 base, the J end by 7 bases, with 8 bases between. CDR3 sequence (DNA): TGTGCCAGCAGCTTAGTGACGGGGAATTCACCCCTCCACTTT. Its translation is CASSLVTGNSPLHF. Combining the CDR3 with reference TRBV7-6 and TRBJ1-6 gives the whole variable domain GAGVSQSPRYKVTKRGQDVALRCDPISGHVSLYWYRQALGQGPEFLTYFNYEAQQDKSGLPNDRFSAERPEGSISTLTIQRTEQRDSAMYRCASSLVTGNSPLHFGNGTRLTVT.

The genes are TRBV4-3 and TRBJ2-5; D uncertain. The end of the DNA is better explained by TRBJ2-7, so the J call may be wrong. The CDR3 extends over 14 amino acids. Germline V gene sequence: CDR1 LGHNA, CDR2 YSLEER. Here the CDR3 reads CASSQIPRVGEQYF. In DNA, the CDR3 is TGCGCCAGCAGCCAAATTCCCCGGGTGGGCGAGCAGTACTTC.

This clonotype was recorded a few times. This chain links TRBV16 with TRBJ2-1; D gene uncertain. V lost 7 bases to trimming and J lost 5 bases, with 15 bases between them. This CDR3 has 14 residues. Germline CDR1 KGHSY, CDR2 FQNENV. The CDR3, as DNA: TGTGCCAGCACCTCAATTAACACCGACAATGAGCAGTTCTTC. Translation gives CASTSINTDNEQFF. Together with reference TRBV16 and TRBJ2-1, the CDR3 gives the full variable domain: GEEVAQTPKHLVRGEGQKAKLYCAPIKGHSYVFWYQQVLKNEFKFLISFQNENVFDETGMPKERFSAKCLPNSPCSLEIQATKLEDSAVYFCASTSINTDNEQFFGPGTRLTVL.

This clonotype was seen only a few times. The rearrangement links TRBV20-1 to TRBJ2-3, with 7 positions matching TRBD2. V gave up 3 bases and J gave up 3 bases; unmatched junction bases: 12. This CDR3 is built from 16 residues. CDR1 is DFQATT and CDR2 is SNEGSKA in the germline V gene (reference sequence). The CDR3 sequence: CSARPLAGEETDTQYF. The CDR3 nucleotides read TGCAGTGCTAGGCCCTTGGCGGGGGAGGAAACAGATACGCAGTATTTT.

The chain recombines TRBV7-2 with TRBJ2-5; 7 bases are shared with TRBD2. CDR1 SGHTA and CDR2 FQGNSA come from the germline V gene. The V and J ends lost 3 bases and 5 bases, in that order; junction bases with no gene match: 6. This CDR3 has 14 residues. Here the CDR3 reads CASSFWEGLETQYF. DNA of the CDR3: TGTGCCAGCAGCTTCTGGGAGGGCCTGGAGACCCAGTACTTC.

The chain links TRBV4-1 to TRBJ2-7, with D unclear. The CDR3 extends over 16 amino acids. Trimming pared 1 base from V and 2 bases from J, leaving 15 bases between. Germline assignment: CDR1 MGHRA and CDR2 YSYEKL. The CDR3 DNA is TGCGCCAGCAGCCAAGCGGGCCGAGGTAGAGCCTACGAGCAGTACTTC. As protein: CASSQAGRGRAYEQYF.

The rearrangement joins TRBV7-3 to TRBJ2-1; 10 bases line up with TRBD2. Germline lookup yields CDR1 SGHTA and CDR2 FQGTGA. The CDR3 loop spans 21 amino acids. V shed 5 bases, J shed 4 bases, and the junction held 23 bases outside the gene matches. The CDR3 is CASSQGFRGAPVAGGYNEQFF. CDR3 sequence (DNA): TGTGCCAGCAGCCAAGGTTTCAGGGGGGCCCCGGTAGCGGGAGGATACAATGAGCAGTTCTTC.

In this sample, this clonotype turned up a few times. The gene calls are TRBV7-2 and TRBJ2-5; 9 bases align to TRBD2. Losses at the gene ends were 5 bases for V and 4 bases for J; bases not matched to a gene: 11. Germline CDR1 reads SGHTA; CDR2 reads FQGNSA. The CDR3 consists of 16 residues. Written as DNA, the CDR3 is TGTGCCAGCAGCCCCGGGACTAGCTTGTCCGTAGAGACCCAGTACTTC. Its protein is CASSPGTSLSVETQYF.

This chain connects TRBV6-1 to TRBJ2-1; 7 nucleotides match TRBD2. The V gene's germline CDR1 is MNHNS and CDR2 SASEGT. Trimming cost V 6 bases and J 7 bases; bases outside gene matches: 9. The CDR3 is 14 amino acids. The CDR3 DNA reads TGTGCCAGCAGGCTCGGGGGGAGGGAGAATGAGCAGTTCTTC. Encoded protein: CASRLGGRENEQFF.

This clonotype was picked up a small number of times. The chain has TRBV5-1 and TRBJ1-2, with a tentative D call TRBD1 (6 bases). Germline lookup yields CDR1 SGHRS and CDR2 YFSETQ. V lost 4 bases and J lost 6, with 13 bases in between. The CDR3 has 13 residues. The CDR3 nucleotides read TGCGCCAGCAGCACGGGACACCTAAATGGCTACACCTTC. It yields the protein CASSTGHLNGYTF.

The J gene is TRBJ2-1, the V gene TRBV7-2; perhaps TRBD2 as D (5 bases). The CDR3 is made up of 15 amino acids. Trimming shortened V by 1 base and J by 8 bases, and 15 bases separated the two germline ends. The germline CDR1 and CDR2 sequences are SGHTA and FQGNSA. CDR3 protein: CASSLVASWNHEQFF. Written as DNA, the CDR3 is TGTGCCAGCAGCTTAGTGGCTAGCTGGAATCATGAGCAGTTCTTC.

This clonotype occurred once. This chain uses TRBV25-1 with TRBJ2-7, with 11 bases fitting TRBD2. J was trimmed by 7 bases and V by 10 bases; bases with no gene match: 9. Germline lookup yields CDR1 MGHDK and CDR2 SYGVNS. This CDR3 has 13 residues. CDR3 bases: TGTGCCACCACGGGACTAGCGGCCAATGAGCAGTACTTC. Translated, it gives CATTGLAANEQYF.

CDR3 nucleotide sequence: TGTGCCACCAGTGATCCCCGAGGGGGCGCCGAGACCCAGTACTTC. This codes for CATSDPRGGAETQYF. The V gene is TRBV24-1, the J gene TRBJ2-5; TRBD1 matches 7 bases. Germline CDR1 and CDR2: KGHDR and SFDVKD. The CDR3 is 15 amino acids. V shed 3 bases, J shed 5 bases, and the junction held 8 bases outside the gene matches.

This chain uses TRBV6-1 with TRBJ2-7; TRBD1 is a possible D gene (6 bases). The CDR3 extends over 13 amino acids. Germline-derived CDR1 and CDR2 are MNHNS and SASEGT. V was trimmed by 6 bases and J by 2 bases, leaving 11 bases between them. CDR3 DNA: TGTGCCAGCAGCGACAGGAGCCCCTACGAGCAGTACTTC. Its protein is CASSDRSPYEQYF.

The gene calls are TRBV3-1 and TRBJ2-7, with 11 bases matching TRBD1. Per germline, CDR1 LGHDT and CDR2 YNNKEL (reference sequence). The CDR3 loop spans 14 amino acids. J lost 6 bases, V lost 4 bases, and 5 bases had no gene match. The CDR3 bases are TGTGCCAGCAGCCGGGGACAGGGGGGACGCGAGCAGTACTTC. Its protein product is CASSRGQGGREQYF.

This clonotype was recorded a few times. This rearrangement joins TRBV12-3 or TRBV12-4 to TRBJ2-5; D uncertain. V was trimmed by 6 bases and J by 5 bases, leaving 19 bases between them. The CDR3 is 15 amino acids. The DNA for the CDR3 is TGTGCCAGCAGCGTAATACACGAAACTTCGGAGACCCAGTACTTC. Translated: CASSVIHETSETQYF.

The chain is built from TRBV7-9 and TRBJ1-6, with TRBD1 identical over 7 bases. The CDR3 contains 15 residues. V dropped 1 base and J dropped 8; count of bases not matched to a gene: 5. CDR1 SEHNR and CDR2 FQNEAQ come from the germline V gene (reference sequence). DNA of the CDR3: TGTGCCAGCAGCTTAGAACAGGGGTCGTATTCACCCCTCCACTTT. It is translated as CASSLEQGSYSPLHF.

Concerning this clonotype itself: A junction boundary mismatches the germline segment, possibly from a read error. V gene TRBV5-1 combines with J gene TRBJ2-6; D possibly uses TRBD1 or TRBD2 (5 bases each). CDR3 length equals 15 residues. The germline V gene encodes CDR1 SGHRS and CDR2 YFSETQ. CDR3 sequence reads: CASSLLVAGANALTF. CDR3 bases: TGCGCCAGCAGCTTGTTGGTAGCCGGGGCCAACGCCCTGACTTTC.